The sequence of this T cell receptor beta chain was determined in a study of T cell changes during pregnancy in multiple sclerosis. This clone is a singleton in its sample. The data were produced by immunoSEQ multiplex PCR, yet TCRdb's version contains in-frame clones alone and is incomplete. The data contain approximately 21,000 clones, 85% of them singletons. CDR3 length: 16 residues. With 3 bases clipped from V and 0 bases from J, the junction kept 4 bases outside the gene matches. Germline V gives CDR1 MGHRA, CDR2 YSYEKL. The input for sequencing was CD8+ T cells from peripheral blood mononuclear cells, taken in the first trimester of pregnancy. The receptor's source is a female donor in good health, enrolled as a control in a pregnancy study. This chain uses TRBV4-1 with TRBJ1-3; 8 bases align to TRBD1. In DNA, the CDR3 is TGCGCCAGCAGCCACAGACAGGGGCCCTCTGGAAACACCATATATTTT. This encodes CASSHRQGPSGNTIYF.